This record covers a single T cell receptor (beta chain). Original analysis: Amplification of reference gene primers was used by the study to estimate nucleated cell counts. The protocol was immunoSEQ multiplex PCR, while the TCRdb copy is restricted to in-frame clones and leaves out a portion. The V and J calls and clone size come from that table; D and trimming were worked out from the DNA. This table has roughly 420,000 clones, 70% to 90% appearing once. CDR1 and CDR2 (germline): LGHNA, YSLEER. Unmatched junction bases numbered 7, after V lost 5 bases and J lost 4 bases. The CDR3 consists of 17 residues. The data were taken from a study of blood T cell repertoires in COVID-19. Study at large: Acute and convalescent COVID-19 specimens originated in the United States, Italy and Spain. PBMCs, B-cell-depleted T cells, or T cells provided the cDNA or gDNA that made up the material.

Participants' reported clinical history set cohort assignment. Sequencing was carried out using PBMCs or T cells enriched from blood (not recorded which). The chain combines TRBV4-3 with TRBJ2-1, with TRBD2 identical over 14 bases. This receptor was taken from a woman aged 25 to 39 with acute COVID-19. CDR3 in amino acids: CASSLRLAGGPYNEQFF. CDR3 DNA sequence: TGCGCCAGCAGCTTGAGACTAGCGGGGGGGCCTTACAATGAGCAGTTCTTC.